These 30 T cell receptor beta chains were all obtained from the same sample, sequenced in a study of T cells after yellow fever vaccination. TCRdb analysed the 5' RACE reads with MiXCR anew, one entry per CDR3 protein. The sample lists a few hundred thousand distinct CDR3 sequences; roughly 8.3% were seen once. This sample comprised PBMCs, obtained roughly 45 days after the first yellow fever vaccination. The origin of the receptors is a man aged 18 to 30 who received the YFV17D yellow fever vaccine.

This clonotype was counted a few times. The chain combines TRBV11-3 with TRBJ2-1, with 10 bases identical to TRBD2. V trimming: 3 bases; J trimming: 9 bases; junction bases outside the gene matches: 2. Germline loops: CDR1 SGHNT, CDR2 YENEEA. The CDR3 spans 13 residues. CDR3 DNA sequence: TGTGCCAGCAGCTTCAGCGGGGGGGCTGAGCAGTTCTTC. Translating it yields CASSFSGGAEQFF.

There are many counts of this clonotype. V usage is TRBV5-1 and J usage is TRBJ2-5, with 8 bases matching TRBD1. Germline-derived CDR1 and CDR2 are SGHRS and YFSETQ. Losses at the gene ends were 0 bases for V and 5 bases for J; bases not matched to a gene: 9. The CDR3 totals 16 residues. The CDR3 sequence is CASSLAGQGARETQYF. As DNA, the CDR3 is TGCGCCAGCAGCTTGGCTGGCCAGGGGGCCCGTGAGACCCAGTACTTC.

This clonotype was counted many times. The chain has TRBV6-2 or TRBV6-3 and TRBJ2-2; 7 nucleotides match TRBD2. The length of the CDR3 is 14 residues. J gave up 2 bases and V 5 bases, and 2 bases lay outside the gene matches. Germline V gene lookup returns CDR1 MNHEY and CDR2 SVGEGT. The CDR3 protein is CASSRTSNTGELFF. The CDR3 nucleotides read TGTGCCAGCAGTCGGACTAGTAACACCGGGGAGCTGTTTTTT.

This clonotype was counted ten times or more. V gene TRBV11-2 combines with J gene TRBJ2-4; TRBD1 agrees at 7 bases. This CDR3 spans 16 amino acids. Trimming removed 3 bases from V and 2 bases from J; junction bases left unmatched: 7. Per the germline V gene, CDR1 is SGHAT and CDR2 is FQNNGV. The CDR3 loop is CASSFDRVSTKNIQYF. The CDR3, as DNA: TGTGCCAGCAGCTTTGACAGGGTTTCGACCAAAAACATTCAGTACTTC.

The V gene is TRBV12-5, the J gene TRBJ2-3; D possibly corresponds to TRBD1 (6 bases). V was clipped by 3 bases and J by 6 bases, with 10 bases between them. The CDR3 totals 13 residues. The germline gives CDR1 LGHNT, CDR2 FRNRAP. The CDR3 here is CASGLGGRDTQYF. In DNA form, the CDR3 reads TGTGCTAGTGGTTTAGGGGGTAGGGATACGCAGTATTTT.

The chain couples TRBV25-1 to TRBJ2-2; D remains ambiguous. Deletions cut 2 bases from V and 0 bases from J, with 10 bases between. This CDR3 contains 16 residues. The germline CDR1 and CDR2 sequences are MGHDK and SYGVNS. The CDR3 nucleotides are TGTGCCAGCAGTGAAACGCGCCGGGCGAACACCGGGGAGCTGTTTTTT. This codes for CASSETRRANTGELFF.

V is TRBV6-1 and J is TRBJ2-5; TRBD1 might be the D (6 bases). The germline V gene encodes CDR1 MNHNS and CDR2 SASEGT. The CDR3 loop spans 15 amino acids. V lost 7 bases to trimming and J lost 5 bases, with 20 bases between them. DNA of the CDR3: TGTGCCAGCAAAATAGGGCAAGGGGACATCGAGACCCAGTACTTC. Protein sequence: CASKIGQGDIETQYF.

The chain couples TRBV7-9 to TRBJ1-6; 8 bases map to TRBD1. The CDR3 is made up of 16 amino acids. Unmatched junction bases numbered 8, after V lost 5 bases and J lost 5 bases. The germline V gene has CDR1 SEHNR and CDR2 FQNEAQ (reference sequence). DNA of the CDR3: TGTGCCAGCAGCCCTGGACAGGGAGAAAATAATTCACCCCTCCACTTT. This codes for CASSPGQGENNSPLHF. The full variable domain, in which reference TRBV7-9 and TRBJ1-6 provide the parts outside the CDR3, is DTGVSQNPRHKITKRGQNVTFRCDPISEHNRLYWYRQTLGQGPEFLTYFQNEAQLEKSRLLSDRFSAERPKGSFSTLEIQRTEQGDSAMYLCASSPGQGENNSPLHFGNGTRLTVT.

The gene calls are TRBV7-2 and TRBJ1-2; no clear D gene. Germline assignment: CDR1 SGHTA and CDR2 FQGNSA. V shed 1 base and J shed 8 bases, with 11 bases lying between them. The CDR3 extends over 13 amino acids. CDR3 nucleotide sequence: TGTGCCAGCAGCTTAGTCGCAGTCGGGGGCTACACCTTC. Translation: CASSLVAVGGYTF.

For this clonotype: The junction does not match germline at one end; this may be a read error. The chain links TRBV7-9 to TRBJ2-7, with D unclear. Looked up from germline, CDR1 is SEHNR and CDR2 is FQNEAQ (reference sequence). The CDR3 has 14 amino acids. DNA for the CDR3: TGTGCCAGCAGCCCAGACTTGAGCTCCTACGAGCAGAACTTC. Translation: CASSPDLSSYEQNF.

Only a few counts were recorded for this clonotype. This sequence joins TRBV4-1 and TRBJ2-7; D may be TRBD1 (6 bases). Germline assignment: CDR1 MGHRA and CDR2 YSYEKL. The CDR3 contains 16 residues. V was shortened by 0 bases and J by 9 bases, with 21 bases between the two germline ends. CDR3 residues: CASSQDDRQSLGGQYF. The CDR3, as DNA: TGCGCCAGCAGCCAAGATGATCGCCAGTCTCTAGGGGGGCAGTACTTC.

The chain couples TRBV5-1 to TRBJ2-1; 13 bases fit TRBD2. The CDR3 contains 20 residues. CDR1 and CDR2 (germline): SGHRS, YFSETQ. The ends lost 5 bases at V and 4 bases at J; junction bases unmatched: 18. CDR3 bases: TGCGCCAGCAGGCGCGGCGGGGCGGCCTCGACTAGCGGGGGGTACAATGAGCAGTTCTTC. Translated: CASRRGGAASTSGGYNEQFF.

This clonotype occurred a few times. The V and J genes are TRBV20-1 and TRBJ1-2; tentatively, D is TRBD1 (5 bases). This CDR3 comprises 15 residues. Germline-derived CDR1 and CDR2 are DFQATT and SNEGSKA (reference sequence). Trimming cost V 5 bases and J 0 bases, with 16 bases left between them. CDR3 in amino acids: CSAVTTDTSNYGYTF. Here the CDR3 DNA reads TGCAGTGCTGTTACCACGGACACTTCTAACTATGGCTACACCTTC.

This chain connects TRBV6-2 or TRBV6-3 to TRBJ1-1, with D tentatively TRBD1 (6 bases). The germline gives CDR1 MNHEY, CDR2 SVGEGT. The CDR3 has 14 residues. Trimming removed 6 bases from V and 1 base from J, with 12 bases in between. The CDR3 protein is CASRLGATNTEAFF. The DNA for the CDR3 is TGTGCCAGCAGGCTGGGGGCGACGAACACTGAAGCTTTCTTT.

This clonotype was recorded many times. The genes are TRBV5-5 and TRBJ1-6; 8 nucleotides line up with TRBD1. V lost 4 bases, J lost 8 bases, and 11 bases stayed unmatched. This CDR3 spans 16 amino acids. Germline V gene sequence: CDR1 SGHKS, CDR2 YYEKEE (reference sequence). CDR3 region: CASSTYSRGPDSPLHF. CDR3 DNA: TGTGCCAGCAGCACCTACTCCAGGGGGCCGGATTCACCCCTCCACTTT.

This clonotype was recorded a few times. The chain recombines TRBV11-1 with TRBJ1-6, with TRBD1 as a possible D gene (6 bases). In germline, CDR1 is SGHAT, CDR2 FQDESV (reference sequence). This CDR3 spans 16 amino acids. V shed 2 bases and J shed 8 bases, with 16 bases lying between them. The CDR3 sequence: CASSLRPDRSYSPLHF. CDR3 nucleotides: TGTGCCAGCAGCTTACGCCCCGACAGGAGTTATTCACCCCTCCACTTT.

J is TRBJ2-7 and V is TRBV27; D gene ambiguous. With 3 bases removed from V and 2 bases from J, the gap between germline ends came to 11 bases. The CDR3 is 14 residues long. CDR1 and CDR2 (germline): MNHEY, SMNVEV (reference sequence). CDR3 coding DNA: TGTGCCAGCAGTTTCGGCGGAGCCGCCTACGAGCAGTACTTC. The encoded protein is CASSFGGAAYEQYF.

This clonotype was seen a few times. This chain links TRBV12-3 or TRBV12-4 with TRBJ2-6, with D unresolved. The CDR3 runs 17 residues. The CDR3 DNA follows: TGTGCTACCCCCCCGAGCAGCCACCCTTCTGGGGCCAACGTCCTGACTTTC. It yields the protein CATPPSSHPSGANVLTF.

The sample holds many counts of this clonotype. The chain has TRBV5-1 and TRBJ2-7, with unresolved D. Trimming left V 0 bases short and J 6 bases short, with 4 bases between. Looked up from germline, CDR1 is SGHRS and CDR2 is YFSETQ. The CDR3 has 11 amino acids. CDR3 sequence: CASSLESEQYF. The DNA for the CDR3 is TGCGCCAGCAGCTTGGAAAGCGAGCAGTACTTC.

There are many counts of this clonotype. The V gene is TRBV5-1, the J gene TRBJ2-5; the match to TRBD1 covers 7 bases. V dropped 4 bases and J dropped 0; count of bases not matched to a gene: 6. CDR3 length: 15 residues. Per the germline V gene, CDR1 is SGHRS and CDR2 is YFSETQ. CDR3 sequence: CASSRRQGDQETQYF. CDR3 nucleotide sequence: TGCGCCAGCAGCCGGAGACAGGGCGACCAAGAGACCCAGTACTTC.

This clonotype was seen at least ten times. The chain joins TRBV18 to TRBJ1-1; D gene uncertain. Germline loops: CDR1 KGHSH, CDR2 LQKENI. Trimming took off 3 bases at V and 4 bases at J, with 9 bases between the two ends. The CDR3 is made up of 13 amino acids. The CDR3 region is CASSPRHGTEAFF. CDR3 bases: TGTGCCAGCTCACCGAGACATGGCACTGAAGCTTTCTTT.

This clonotype was counted at least ten times. The CDR3 region has the DNA TGTGCCAGCAGTTATTCCAGTTACACCGGGGAGCTGTTTTTT. The encoded protein is CASSYSSYTGELFF. This rearrangement joins TRBV25-1 to TRBJ2-2; D is ambiguous. Germline V lookup: CDR1 MGHDK, CDR2 SYGVNS. The CDR3 is made up of 14 amino acids. V shed 5 bases and J shed 3 bases, with 10 bases lying between them.

This clonotype was picked up a small number of times. The chain links TRBV4-1 to TRBJ2-5; 9 bases line up with TRBD1. This CDR3 comprises 19 residues. Unmatched junction bases numbered 18, after V lost 4 bases and J lost 3 bases. Germline V lookup: CDR1 MGHRA, CDR2 YSYEKL. This chain's CDR3 is CASSPKPWGTGRIEETQYF. CDR3 nucleotides: TGCGCCAGCAGCCCTAAACCCTGGGGGACAGGGCGGATTGAAGAGACCCAGTACTTC.

Only a few counts were recorded for this clonotype. This CDR3 reads CASSVGGRRNEKLFF. The CDR3 DNA reads as TGTGCCAGCAGCGTAGGAGGGAGGAGGAATGAAAAACTGTTTTTT. The rearrangement joins TRBV9 to TRBJ1-4; D remains ambiguous. The CDR3 length is 15 residues. From germline, CDR1 is SGDLS and CDR2 YYNGEE. Deletions cut 0 bases from V and 5 bases from J, with 11 bases between.

This clonotype was observed a handful of times. The chain employs TRBV6-2 or TRBV6-3 and TRBJ2-7; D unresolved. This CDR3 is built from 12 residues. CDR1 and CDR2 from the germline V gene are MNHEY and SVGEGT. V was shortened by 1 base and J by 9 bases, with 10 bases between the two germline ends. The CDR3 DNA reads as TGTGCCAGCAGTTACTACAGAACGGGGCAGTACTTC. This encodes CASSYYRTGQYF.

This clonotype turned up a few times. This chain uses TRBV6-1 with TRBJ1-3; maybe TRBD1 (6 bases). CDR1 and CDR2 (germline): MNHNS, SASEGT. V lost 8 bases, J lost 2 bases, and 16 bases lay in between. This CDR3 spans 15 amino acids. CDR3 sequence: CASGGSGGPGNTIYF. CDR3 bases: TGTGCCAGCGGTGGATCTGGGGGGCCTGGAAACACCATATATTTT.

This clonotype was observed a handful of times. The rearrangement uses TRBV10-3 and TRBJ2-5; TRBD2 aligns across 12 bases. Germline V lookup: CDR1 ENHRY, CDR2 SYGVKD. V trimming: 3 bases; J trimming: 5 bases; junction bases outside the gene matches: 4. The length of the CDR3 is 15 residues. CDR3 bases: TGTGCCATCAGTGATGCTAGCGGGGGGGCGGAGACCCAGTACTTC. Its protein product is CAISDASGGAETQYF.

This clonotype has only a few counts. The V call is TRBV4-1, the J call TRBJ2-7, with TRBD1 matching over 9 bases. The CDR3 spans 16 residues. Losses at the gene ends were 0 bases for V and 3 bases for J; bases not matched to a gene: 6. Germline V gives CDR1 MGHRA, CDR2 YSYEKL. The chain's CDR3 is CASSQDPGQGRYEQYF. As DNA, the CDR3 is TGCGCCAGCAGCCAAGACCCGGGACAGGGTCGCTACGAGCAGTACTTC.

The V call is TRBV19, the J call TRBJ2-1; D is ambiguous. This CDR3 is 15 amino acids long. V dropped 0 bases and J dropped 3 bases, with 9 bases sitting between them. Germline lookup yields CDR1 LNHDA and CDR2 SQIVND (reference sequence). The CDR3 loop is CASSIDISIYNEQFF. CDR3 DNA: TGTGCCAGTAGTATAGACATCTCAATCTACAATGAGCAGTTCTTC. Combining the CDR3 with reference TRBV19 and TRBJ2-1 gives the whole variable domain DGGITQSPKYLFRKEGQNVTLSCEQNLNHDAMYWYRQDPGQGLRLIYYSQIVNDFQKGDIAEGYSVSREKKESFPLTVTSAQKNPTAFYLCASSIDISIYNEQFFGPGTRLTVL.

This chain uses TRBV2 with TRBJ2-5; TRBD1 matches at 9 bases. The V segment lost 6 bases and the J segment 5 bases; nucleotides outside the gene matches: 7. The CDR3 consists of 14 residues. CDR1 and CDR2 from the germline V gene are SNHLY and FYNNEI. The CDR3 DNA is TGTGCCAGCAGGGGGGACAGGGCGACGGAGACCCAGTACTTC. The encoded protein is CASRGDRATETQYF.